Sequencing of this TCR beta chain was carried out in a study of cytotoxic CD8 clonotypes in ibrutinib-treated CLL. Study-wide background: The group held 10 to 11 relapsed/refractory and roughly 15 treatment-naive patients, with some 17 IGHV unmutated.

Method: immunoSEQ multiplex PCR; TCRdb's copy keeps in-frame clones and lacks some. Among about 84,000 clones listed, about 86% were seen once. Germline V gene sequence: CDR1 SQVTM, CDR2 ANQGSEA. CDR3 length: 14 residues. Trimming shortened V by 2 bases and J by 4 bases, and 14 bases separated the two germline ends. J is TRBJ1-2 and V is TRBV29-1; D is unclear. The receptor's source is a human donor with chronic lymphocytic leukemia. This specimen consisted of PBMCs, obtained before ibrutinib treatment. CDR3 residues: CSVELGSFSYGYTF. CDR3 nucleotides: TGCAGCGTTGAACTGGGCAGTTTTTCCTATGGCTACACCTTC.